The 15 T cell receptor beta chains listed next were all sequenced from one sample in a study of blood T cell repertoires in COVID-19. This table comes from immunoSEQ multiplex PCR, and its TCRdb copy is limited to in-frame clones, with some not included. The sample records 85,000 to 130,000 clones, just over 90% being singletons. The sample was peripheral blood. Every receptor here comes from a man between 60 and 75 years old with acute or convalescent COVID-19.

The CDR3 reads CASSVGSYTGELFF. The CDR3 DNA reads as TGCGCCAGCAGTGTGGGCAGCTACACCGGGGAGCTGTTTTTT. The chain employs TRBV10-2 and TRBJ2-2; D remains unclear. Germline assignment: CDR1 WSHSY and CDR2 SAAADI. This CDR3 spans 14 amino acids. Deletions cut 4 bases from V and 3 bases from J, with 9 bases between.

The chain carries TRBV12-2 and TRBJ2-7; the table's D call TRBD1 went unverified against the DNA. TRBV12-2 is a recognized pseudogene. This CDR3 has 15 amino acids. The CDR3 coding sequence is TGTGCAAGTCGCTTAGACCGGGACAGGGAGATGGAGCAGTACGTC. Translation: CASRLDRDREMEQYV.

J is TRBJ2-2 and V is TRBV19, with 7 bases identical to TRBD2. The CDR3 loop spans 15 amino acids. Germline assignment: CDR1 LNHDA and CDR2 SQIVND (reference sequence). The V segment lost 5 bases and the J segment 4 bases; nucleotides outside the gene matches: 7. In DNA, the CDR3 is TGTGCCAGTAGTCCCGCGGCGGGAGCCACCGGGGAGCTGTTTTTT. It is translated as CASSPAAGATGELFF. The variable domain in full, completed from reference TRBV19 and TRBJ2-2, reads DGGITQSPKYLFRKEGQNVTLSCEQNLNHDAMYWYRQDPGQGLRLIYYSQIVNDFQKGDIAEGYSVSREKKESFPLTVTSAQKNPTAFYLCASSPAAGATGELFFGEGSRLTVL.

The chain is built from TRBV15 and TRBJ2-1, with D maybe TRBD2 (5 bases). The CDR3 length is 14 residues. Germline V lookup: CDR1 LNHNV, CDR2 YYDKDF (reference sequence). Trimming left V 0 bases short and J 6 bases short, with 9 bases between. The CDR3 DNA is TGTGCCACCAGCAGAGATCGGGGATGCAATGAGCAGTTCTTC. It codes for CATSRDRGCNEQFF. The variable domain in full, with the rest retrieved from reference TRBV15 and TRBJ2-1, is DAMVIQNPRYQVTQFGKPVTLSCSQTLNHNVMYWYQQKSSQAPKLLFHYYDKDFNNEADTPDNFQSRRPNTSFCFLDIRSPGLGDTAMYLCATSRDRGCNEQFFGPGTRLTVL.

The V and J genes are TRBV19 and TRBJ1-1; possible D gene TRBD1, 6 bases. In germline, CDR1 is LNHDA, CDR2 SQIVND (reference sequence). Trimming removed 5 bases at V and 0 bases at J, with 13 bases between. There are 15 residues in the CDR3. The CDR3 is CASSLLGQLNTEAFF. The DNA for the CDR3 is TGTGCCAGTAGTCTACTGGGACAATTGAACACTGAAGCTTTCTTT.

This chain joins TRBV11-2 and TRBJ2-1; 13 positions agree with TRBD2. CDR1 and CDR2 from the germline V gene are SGHAT and FQNNGV. The CDR3 runs 16 residues. The J segment lost 8 bases and the V segment lost 5 bases, leaving 9 bases of the junction unmatched. DNA of the CDR3: TGTGCCAGCAGCGACTGGACTAGCGGGAGTTTTTATGAGCAGTTCTTC. This codes for CASSDWTSGSFYEQFF.

The chain has TRBV24-1 and TRBJ1-5, with 11 bases lining up with TRBD1. V trimming: 3 bases; J trimming: 5 bases; junction bases outside the gene matches: 5. The CDR3 totals 16 residues. Germline assignment: CDR1 KGHDR and CDR2 SFDVKD. The CDR3 is CATSDGTGGLYQPQHF. DNA of the CDR3: TGTGCCACCAGTGATGGGACAGGGGGTCTTTATCAGCCCCAGCATTTT.

The CDR3 nucleotides read TGTGCCACCAGCAAACCGAGCTCCTACGAGCAGTACTTC. Its protein is CATSKPSSYEQYF. This sequence joins TRBV15 and TRBJ2-7; D unresolved. The CDR3 sequence is 13 residues long. V lost 4 bases, J lost 0 bases, and 7 bases lay in between. Germline V gives CDR1 LNHNV, CDR2 YYDKDF (reference sequence). Filled out from reference TRBV15 and TRBJ2-7, the complete variable domain reads DAMVIQNPRYQVTQFGKPVTLSCSQTLNHNVMYWYQQKSSQAPKLLFHYYDKDFNNEADTPDNFQSRRPNTSFCFLDIRSPGLGDTAMYLCATSKPSSYEQYFGPGTRLTVT.

The CDR3 nucleotides read TGTGCCAGCAGCGCAGAGGGGACCATGGAGGGGAAACTGTTTTTT. Protein sequence: CASSAEGTMEGKLFF. The rearrangement uses TRBV5-4 and TRBJ1-4; the D gene is possibly TRBD1 (5 bases). V lost 4 bases, J lost 11 bases, and 21 bases lay in between. This CDR3 spans 15 amino acids. Germline V gene data show CDR1 as SGHNT and CDR2 as YYREEE (reference sequence).

This clone was observed a single time. The chain links TRBV29-1 to TRBJ2-1; 10 positions agree with TRBD1. Germline lookup yields CDR1 SQVTM and CDR2 ANQGSEA. The CDR3 consists of 12 residues. J was trimmed by 7 bases and V by 4 bases; bases with no gene match: 1. DNA for the CDR3: TGCAGCGTTGGGACAGGGGGAAATGAGCAGTTCTTC. Translated: CSVGTGGNEQFF.

The rearrangement joins TRBV25-1 to TRBJ2-2; D is undetermined. CDR1 is MGHDK, CDR2 SYGVNS, per germline. This CDR3 has 15 residues. Trimming took 2 bases from V and 3 from J, leaving 10 bases between them. The CDR3 loop is CASSETSGYTGELFF. The CDR3, as DNA: TGTGCCAGCAGTGAAACGTCGGGTTACACCGGGGAGCTGTTTTTT. The full variable domain, completed using reference TRBV25-1 and TRBJ2-2, is EADIYQTPRYLVIGTGKKITLECSQTMGHDKMYWYQQDPGMELHLIHYSYGVNSTEKGDLSSESTVSRIRTEHFPLTLESARPSHTSQYLCASSETSGYTGELFFGEGSRLTVL.

The chain joins TRBV27 to TRBJ2-1; TRBD2 agrees at 11 bases. Germline assignment: CDR1 MNHEY and CDR2 SMNVEV (reference sequence). The V segment lost 7 bases and the J segment 6 bases; nucleotides outside the gene matches: 5. This CDR3 is built from 14 residues. CDR3 sequence (DNA): TGTGCCAGCATCCTTAGCGGGAGGGGCAATGAGCAGTTCTTC. It encodes CASILSGRGNEQFF.

Comment on this clone: Distinct nucleotide sequences in the sample also encode this CDR3. This sequence joins TRBV7-9 and TRBJ2-7; no clear D. The CDR3 is 11 residues long. Trimming left V 5 bases short and J 3 bases short, with 5 bases between. CDR1 is SEHNR and CDR2 is FQNEAQ in the germline V gene (reference sequence). CDR3 in DNA: TGTGCCAGCAGCCCGGGCTACGAGCAGTACTTC. It codes for CASSPGYEQYF.

J is TRBJ2-1 and V is TRBV5-6; perhaps TRBD2 as D (5 bases). Germline V gene sequence: CDR1 SGHDT, CDR2 YYEEEE. The length of the CDR3 is 16 residues. Trimming left V 2 bases short and J 8 bases short, with 20 bases between. CDR3 in amino acids: CASSFISPRVTDEQFF. CDR3 bases: TGTGCCAGCAGCTTCATCAGCCCGCGGGTTACAGATGAGCAGTTCTTC.

The CDR3 DNA reads TGTGCCAGCAGCCAAGATCCCATGACTAGGGGCTACAATGAGCAGTTCTTC. The encoded protein is CASSQDPMTRGYNEQFF. The J gene is TRBJ2-1, the V gene TRBV14; D is perhaps TRBD2 (6 bases). Germline lookup yields CDR1 SGHDN and CDR2 FVKESK. CDR3 length: 17 residues. The V end was cut by 0 bases, the J end by 3 bases, with 15 bases between. Filled out from reference TRBV14 and TRBJ2-1, the complete variable domain reads EAGVTQFPSHSVIEKGQTVTLRCDPISGHDNLYWYRRVMGKEIKFLLHFVKESKQDESGMPNNRFLAERTGGTYSTLKVQPAELEDSGVYFCASSQDPMTRGYNEQFFGPGTRLTVL.